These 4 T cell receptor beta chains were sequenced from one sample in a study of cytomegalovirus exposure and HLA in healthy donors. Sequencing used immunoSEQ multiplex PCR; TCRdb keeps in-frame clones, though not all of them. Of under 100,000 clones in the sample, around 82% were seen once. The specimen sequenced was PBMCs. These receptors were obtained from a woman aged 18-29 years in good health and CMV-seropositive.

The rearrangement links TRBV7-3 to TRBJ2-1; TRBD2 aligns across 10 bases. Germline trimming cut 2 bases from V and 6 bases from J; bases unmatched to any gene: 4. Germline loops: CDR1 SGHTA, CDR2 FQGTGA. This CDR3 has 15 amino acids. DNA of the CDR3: TGTGCCAGCAGCTTACAAGCGGGGGGGCGCAATGAGCAGTTCTTC. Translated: CASSLQAGGRNEQFF.

The CDR3 DNA sequence: TGTGCCTGGAGTGTAGGGGCGGGGAGCACAGATACGCAGTATTTT. It is translated as CAWSVGAGSTDTQYF. This chain links TRBV30 with TRBJ2-3; possible D gene TRBD2, 6 bases. Germline V CDR1 and CDR2: GTSNPN, SVGIG (reference sequence). The V gene lost 0 bases and the J gene lost 0 bases, with 10 bases spanning the gap. The CDR3 is 15 amino acids. Complete variable domain (other parts from reference TRBV30 and TRBJ2-3): SQTIHQWPATLVQPVGSPLSLECTVEGTSNPNLYWYRQAAGRGLQLLFYSVGIGQISSEVPQNLSASRPQDRQFILSSKKLLLSDSGFYLCAWSVGAGSTDTQYFGPGTRLTVL.

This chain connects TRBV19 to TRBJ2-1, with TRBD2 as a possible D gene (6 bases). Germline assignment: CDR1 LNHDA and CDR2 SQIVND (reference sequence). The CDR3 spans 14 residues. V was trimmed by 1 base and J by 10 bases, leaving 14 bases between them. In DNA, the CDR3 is TGTGCCAGTAGTATAGTGGGCGGGGAACGGGAGCAGTTCTTC. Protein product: CASSIVGGEREQFF.

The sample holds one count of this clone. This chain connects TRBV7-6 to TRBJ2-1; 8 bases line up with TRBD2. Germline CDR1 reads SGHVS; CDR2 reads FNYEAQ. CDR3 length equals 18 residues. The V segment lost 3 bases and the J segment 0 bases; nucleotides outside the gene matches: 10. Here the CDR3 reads CASSLIAGGMSSYNEQFF. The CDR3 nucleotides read TGTGCCAGCAGCTTGATTGCGGGGGGTATGAGCTCCTACAATGAGCAGTTCTTC.